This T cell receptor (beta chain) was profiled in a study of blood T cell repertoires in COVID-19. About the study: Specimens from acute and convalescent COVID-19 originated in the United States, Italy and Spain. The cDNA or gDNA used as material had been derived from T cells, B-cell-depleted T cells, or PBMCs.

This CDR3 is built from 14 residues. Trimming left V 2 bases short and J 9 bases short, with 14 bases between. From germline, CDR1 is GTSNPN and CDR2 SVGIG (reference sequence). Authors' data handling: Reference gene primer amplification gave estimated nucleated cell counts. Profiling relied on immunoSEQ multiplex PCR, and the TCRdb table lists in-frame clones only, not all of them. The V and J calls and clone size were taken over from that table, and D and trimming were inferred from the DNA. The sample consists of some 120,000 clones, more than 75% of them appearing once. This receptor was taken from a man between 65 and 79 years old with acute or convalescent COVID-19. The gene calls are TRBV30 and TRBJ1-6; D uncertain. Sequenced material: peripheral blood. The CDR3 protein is CAWSIIAGSSPLHF. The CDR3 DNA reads TGTGCCTGGAGTATTATAGCCGGGAGTTCACCCCTCCACTTT.